This T cell receptor beta chain is drawn from a study of blood T cell repertoires in COVID-19 (TCRdb year 2020). For the study in its entirety: Samples from collaborators originated in the United States, Italy and Spain and spanned both the acute and convalescent phases of COVID-19. The material from the prospective study consisted of cDNA or gDNA derived from T cells, B-cell-depleted T cells, or PBMCs. The repertoires were released in a freely available public database meant as a resource for research on the immune response to SARS-CoV-2. The samples were drawn from the first 160 participants of the ongoing ImmuneRACE study and from some 1,300 subjects provided by 6 global collaborators. Subjects who had been exposed to COVID-19, were actively infected with it, or had recovered from it provided the deeply sampled blood TCRbeta repertoires that made up the dataset. Nearly every sample came with metadata listing a de-identified subject ID, COVID-19 status, age in years and sex. HLA class I and class II types, where available, came from metadata supplied by the sample provider rather than from assay-based typing. Broader findings and caveats from the paper: The amount of clinical and demographic metadata varied by source and participant and was provided uncurated.

TCRbeta CDR3 regions were amplified from genomic DNA by means of the immunoSEQ Assay, a bias-controlled multiplex PCR. The authors processed their data as follows. Within the assay, amplification of reference gene primers was used to estimate how many nucleated cells each sample contained. To quantify the absolute abundance of each unique TCRbeta CDR3 rearrangement, sequence reads were collapsed and filtered. For each sample, productive Simpson clonality was calculated by taking the square root of Simpson's diversity index across productive rearrangements. Imported from immuneACCESS, the table was reduced by TCRdb to in-frame sequences with V and J called. These copies leave out some clones; in studies compared against another copy, an unresolved V gene accounts for under half, and the cause of the remainder is not known. The V and J calls and clone size are taken from that table; D and trimming were inferred from the DNA. Counted in this sample were roughly 120,000 clones; around nine tenths of them appeared once. The ten largest account for over 3.5% of the sample.

The CDR3 spans 12 residues, from the cysteine through the phenylalanine. The only DNA kept is the CDR3, 36 bases in frame from the first base. V is pared back by 1 base and J by 12 bases, with 15 bases lying between the germline termini. For CDR1 and CDR2, the germline V gene (reference sequence) lists GTSNPN and SVGIG. As to this clone: Which antigen it targets is not known. No much larger clonotype is one base removed from it; base qualities were not supplied.

The collaborating institutions used their own protocols to collect whole blood in K2EDTA tubes. For TCRbeta analysis, collaborators shipped samples as frozen whole blood, isolated PBMCs, or DNA extracted from either of those sample types. Material for sequencing was peripheral blood. This clonotype originated in a man aged 50-59 years with active COVID-19. The V and J genes are TRBV30 and TRBJ2-5; possibly the D gene is TRBD2, per 5 matching bases. The CDR3 is CAWSGTWAQEYF. The DNA sequence is as follows: TGTGCCTGGAGTGGGACTTGGGCCCAAGAGTACTTC.